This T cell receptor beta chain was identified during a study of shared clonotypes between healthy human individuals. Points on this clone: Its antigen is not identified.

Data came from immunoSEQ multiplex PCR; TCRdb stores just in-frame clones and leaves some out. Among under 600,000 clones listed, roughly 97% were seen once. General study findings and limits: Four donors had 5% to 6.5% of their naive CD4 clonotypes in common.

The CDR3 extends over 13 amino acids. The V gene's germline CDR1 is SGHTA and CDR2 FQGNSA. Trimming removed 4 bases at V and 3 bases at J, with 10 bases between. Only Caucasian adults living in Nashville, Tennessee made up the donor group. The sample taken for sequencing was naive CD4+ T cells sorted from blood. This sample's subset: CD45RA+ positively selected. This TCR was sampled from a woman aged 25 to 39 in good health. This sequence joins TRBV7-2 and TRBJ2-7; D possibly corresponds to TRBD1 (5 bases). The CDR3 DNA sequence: TGTGCCAGCAGCTCCTTAGACAGCTACGAGCAGTACTTC. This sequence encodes CASSSLDSYEQYF. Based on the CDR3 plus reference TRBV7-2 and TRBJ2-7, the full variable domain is GAGVSQSPSNKVTEKGKDVELRCDPISGHTALYWYRQSLGQGLEFLIYFQGNSAPDKSGLPSDRFSAERTGGSVSTLTIQRTQQEDSAVYLCASSSLDSYEQYFGPGTRLTVT.